This T cell receptor (beta chain) was documented in a study of T and B cells in COVID-19 patients. This clonotype has a handful of counts. TRB rearrangements were amplified by multiplex PCR with BIOMED2 TRB-A/B primers. TCRdb re-derived calls from the multiplex PCR reads in MiXCR, one entry per CDR3 protein. The sample carries about 16,000 distinct CDR3 sequences, under 35% recorded once. Germline CDR1 SGHTA, CDR2 FQGNSA. The CDR3 has 11 amino acids. Deletions cut 5 bases from V and 4 bases from J, with 4 bases between. Blood genomic DNA input for TRB amplification was about 250-550 ng. Material: blood. This chain joins TRBV7-2 and TRBJ2-3; D unclear. The clonotype was recovered from a human donor who had recovered from COVID-19. CDR3 sequence: CASSPPDTQYF. The CDR3 DNA follows: TGTGCCAGCAGCCCCCCAGATACGCAGTATTTT.